This is a list of T cell receptor beta chains from one sample in a study of T cell changes during pregnancy in multiple sclerosis. Data came from immunoSEQ multiplex PCR; TCRdb stores just in-frame clones and leaves some out. This sample yields 85,000 to 130,000 clones, of which 85% to 95% are seen a single time; around 1.5% belongs to the top ten. The source was peripheral blood, collected after pregnancy. The source of these receptors is a female donor with multiple sclerosis, enrolled in a pregnancy study. Both conserved end residues are part of each CDR3. The D gene is left open where the match is weak. Size is stated for part of the rows, as once, few or many counts, or as a class when the clone is expanded.

J gene	V gene	clone size	D gene	CDR3 length	CDR3 protein	CDR3 DNA
TRBJ2-7	TRBV28	.	TRBD1	14	CASSLRDRTYEQYF	TGTGCCAGCAGTTTACGGGACAGGACCTACGAGCAGTACTTC
TRBJ2-7	TRBV28	.	.	13	CASAPTGTYEQYF	TGTGCCAGCGCTCCGACAGGTACCTACGAGCAGTACTTC
TRBJ1-3	TRBV6-6	.	.	15	CASRPNLNSGNTIYF	TGTGCCAGCAGGCCTAACCTGAACTCTGGAAACACCATATATTTT
TRBJ1-1	TRBV6-5	.	TRBD1	15	CASITRTGFHTEAFF	TGTGCCAGCATCACCCGGACAGGGTTTCACACTGAAGCTTTCTTT
TRBJ1-2	TRBV27	.	TRBD1	16	CASSSLFRGRDYGYTF	TGTGCCAGCAGTTCACTTTTCAGGGGGCGCGACTATGGCTACACCTTC
TRBJ1-2	TRBV15	.	.	14	CATSREGAAYGYTF	TGTGCCACCAGCAGAGAGGGGGCCGCCTATGGCTACACCTTC
TRBJ2-1	TRBV10-3	.	.	13	CAISGGEEVEQFF	TGTGCCATCAGTGGGGGGGAGGAAGTTGAGCAGTTCTTC
TRBJ1-4	TRBV6-1	.	.	13	CASSFRQPEKLFF	TGTGCCAGCAGCTTTAGACAGCCGGAAAAACTGTTTTTT
TRBJ2-5	TRBV7-9	once	.	14	CASSSPGVGETQYF	TGTGCCAGCAGCTCTCCCGGAGTTGGAGAGACCCAGTACTTC
TRBJ1-1	TRBV12-2	once	.	18	CASRLESQGPASSLQAFF	TGTGCAAGTCGCTTGGAGTCACAGGGGCCCGCATCTTCCCTCCAAGCTTTCTTT
TRBJ2-2	TRBV15	.	TRBD2	17	CATSRDLTSGYTGELFF	TGTGCCACCAGCAGAGATCTAACTAGCGGATACACCGGGGAGCTGTTTTTT
TRBJ2-7	TRBV19	.	TRBD1	15	CASSPFFDRDYEQYF	TGTGCCAGTTCACCCTTCTTCGACAGGGACTACGAGCAGTACTTC
TRBJ2-5	TRBV27	.	TRBD1	16	CASSFLRTGSQETQYF	TGTGCCAGCAGTTTCCTACGGACAGGCTCTCAAGAGACCCAGTACTTC
TRBJ1-5	TRBV19	few	.	13	CASSIYGNQPQHF	TGTGCCAGTAGTATCTACGGCAATCAGCCCCAGCATTTT
TRBJ2-2	TRBV5-1	.	.	15	CASSWGRTVTGELFF	TGCGCCAGCAGCTGGGGGCGGACAGTCACCGGGGAGCTGTTTTTT
TRBJ2-2	TRBV5-1	.	TRBD2	14	CASRLAVGTGELFF	TGCGCCAGTAGACTAGCTGTAGGAACCGGGGAGCTGTTTTTT
TRBJ2-7	TRBV15	.	TRBD1	18	CATSRGMGTARGSYEQYF	TGTGCCACCAGCAGAGGTATGGGGACAGCGAGGGGCTCCTACGAGCAGTACTTC
TRBJ1-4	TRBV5-1	.	TRBD1	15	CASSLVRTGSEKLFF	TGCGCCAGCAGCTTGGTGAGGACAGGGTCTGAAAAACTGTTTTTT
TRBJ2-1	TRBV9	once	TRBD1	13	CASSVSGGNEQFF	TGTGCCAGCAGCGTATCAGGGGGCAATGAGCAGTTCTTC
TRBJ2-5	TRBV6-1	.	TRBD1	14	CASSVTGGQETQYF	TGTGCCAGCAGTGTGACAGGGGGCCAGGAGACCCAGTACTTC
TRBJ1-6	TRBV25-1	few	.	13	CASSEQGRRALHF	TGTGCCAGCAGTGAACAGGGTAGGAGGGCCCTCCACTTT
TRBJ1-1	TRBV6-4	.	TRBD1	15	CASSARTGANTEAFF	TGTGCCAGCAGTGCCAGGACAGGGGCGAACACTGAAGCTTTCTTT
TRBJ1-6	TRBV6-5	once	TRBD1	14	CASSNTGVGSPLHF	TGTGCCAGCAGTAACACAGGGGTGGGGTCACCCCTCCACTTT
TRBJ1-5	TRBV6-1	.	.	14	CAASGGFSNQPQHF	TGTGCCGCCTCGGGTGGGTTCAGCAATCAGCCCCAGCATTTT
TRBJ2-3	TRBV25-1	.	.	13	CASSAAGTDTQYF	TGTGCCAGCAGTGCTGCAGGCACAGATACGCAGTATTTT
TRBJ1-2	TRBV19	few	.	15	CASSIGQLNNYGYTF	TGTGCCAGTAGTATCGGACAGCTTAATAACTATGGCTACACCTTC
TRBJ2-5	TRBV11-3	.	.	15	CASSLGAGDRETQYF	TGTGCCAGCAGCTTAGGGGCAGGGGATCGAGAGACCCAGTACTTC
TRBJ1-6	TRBV19	once	.	14	CASKQGQGKSPLHF	TGTGCCAGTAAACAGGGACAAGGAAAGTCACCCCTCCACTTT
TRBJ2-2	TRBV9	few	.	13	CASSPETSGELFF	TGTGCCAGCAGCCCCGAGACTAGCGGGGAGCTGTTTTTT
TRBJ2-7	TRBV18	.	TRBD1	15	CASSPPVQGAGEQYF	TGTGCCAGCTCACCACCGGTTCAGGGGGCGGGTGAGCAGTACTTC
TRBJ2-2	TRBV2	.	TRBD2	13	CASVGTRCGGLFF	TGTGCCAGCGTCGGGACCCGGTGCGGGGGGCTGTTTTTT
TRBJ2-7	TRBV18	.	.	14	CASSPVLTHYEQYF	TGTGCCAGCTCACCGGTACTCACTCACTACGAGCAGTACTTC
TRBJ2-2	TRBV6-1	.	.	16	CASSGSVLSNTGELFF	TGTGCCAGCAGTGGCAGTGTGCTCTCGAACACCGGGGAGCTGTTTTTT
TRBJ1-3	TRBV9	.	.	14	CASGPTVSGNTIYF	TGTGCCAGCGGGCCGACAGTCTCTGGAAACACCATATATTTT
TRBJ1-1	TRBV19	once	.	14	CASSIESPRTEAFF	TGTGCCAGTAGTATAGAATCCCCCCGGACTGAAGCTTTCTTT
TRBJ1-3	TRBV9	.	TRBD1	15	CASSVTGISGNTIYF	TGTGCCAGCAGCGTGACAGGGATTTCTGGAAACACCATATATTTT
TRBJ2-3	TRBV5-1	.	.	14	CATGRRGVTDTQYF	TGCGCCACCGGGAGAAGGGGAGTCACAGATACGCAGTATTTT
TRBJ1-6	TRBV5-4	.	TRBD1	14	CASTLDRVNSPLHF	TGTGCCAGCACCCTCGACAGGGTTAATTCACCCCTCCACTTT
TRBJ2-7	TRBV2	.	TRBD2	14	CASRDLAGPYEQYF	TGTGCCAGCAGGGACCTAGCGGGGCCCTACGAGCAGTACTTC
TRBJ1-2	TRBV5-4	once	TRBD1	14	CASSITGGGYGYTF	TGTGCCAGCAGCATAACAGGGGGCGGCTATGGCTACACCTTC